This T cell receptor (beta chain) was sequenced during a study of radiation and T cells in renal cell carcinoma. By sample fraction, this clone is medium-sized. With 5 bases removed from V and 0 bases from J, the gap between germline ends came to 8 bases. The CDR3 extends over 14 amino acids. Germline CDR1 is SGHVS and CDR2 is FQNEAQ. TCRdb's copy holds only in-frame clones and misses some; the assay was immunoSEQ multiplex PCR. The profile shows 24,000 or so clones, approximately 54% of them singletons. Described treatment: treatment-naive control, cytoreductive nephrectomy. The patient's renal cell carcinoma had clear cell pathology. Sequenced control tumors were from under 13 males and a few females, median age around 57.

The sequencing here drew on tumor tissue, taken from a patient whose treatment was nephrectomy without radiotherapy. V and J are TRBV7-8 and TRBJ1-3, with no clear D. This TCR came from a human donor with renal cell carcinoma. DNA of the CDR3: TGTGCCAGCAGCCACACCGACTCTGGAAACACCATATATTTT. It codes for CASSHTDSGNTIYF.